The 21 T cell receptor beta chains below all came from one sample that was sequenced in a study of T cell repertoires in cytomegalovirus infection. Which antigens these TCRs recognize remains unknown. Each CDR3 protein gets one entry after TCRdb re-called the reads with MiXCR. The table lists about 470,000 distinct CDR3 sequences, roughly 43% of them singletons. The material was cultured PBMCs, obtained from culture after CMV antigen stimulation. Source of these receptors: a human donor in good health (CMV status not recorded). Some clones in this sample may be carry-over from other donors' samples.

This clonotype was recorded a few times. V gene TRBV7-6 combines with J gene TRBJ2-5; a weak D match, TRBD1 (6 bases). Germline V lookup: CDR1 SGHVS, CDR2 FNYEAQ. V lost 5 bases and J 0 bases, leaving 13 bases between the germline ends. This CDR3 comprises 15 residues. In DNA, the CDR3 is TGTGCCAGCAGCAACAGGGACCGCCACCAAGAGACCCAGTACTTC. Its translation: CASSNRDRHQETQYF.

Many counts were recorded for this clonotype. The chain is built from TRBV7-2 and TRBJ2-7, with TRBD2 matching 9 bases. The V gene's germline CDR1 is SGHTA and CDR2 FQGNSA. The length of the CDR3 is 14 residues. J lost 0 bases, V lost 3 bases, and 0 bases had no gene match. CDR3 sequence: CASSFSGSSYEQYF. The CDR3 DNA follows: TGTGCCAGCAGCTTTAGCGGGAGCTCCTACGAGCAGTACTTC.

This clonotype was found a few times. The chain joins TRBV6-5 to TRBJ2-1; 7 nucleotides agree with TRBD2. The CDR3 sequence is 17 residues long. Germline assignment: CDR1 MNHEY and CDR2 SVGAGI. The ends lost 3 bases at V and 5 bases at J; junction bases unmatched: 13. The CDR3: CASSYWFPSGADNEQFF. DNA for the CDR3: TGTGCCAGCAGTTATTGGTTTCCGAGCGGGGCCGACAATGAGCAGTTCTTC.

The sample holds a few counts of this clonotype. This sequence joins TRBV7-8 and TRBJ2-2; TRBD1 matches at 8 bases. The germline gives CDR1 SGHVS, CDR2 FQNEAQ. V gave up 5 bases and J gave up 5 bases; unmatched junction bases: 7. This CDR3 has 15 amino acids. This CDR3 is CASSVPGGMTGELFF. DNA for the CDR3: TGTGCCAGCAGCGTCCCAGGGGGCATGACCGGGGAGCTGTTTTTT.

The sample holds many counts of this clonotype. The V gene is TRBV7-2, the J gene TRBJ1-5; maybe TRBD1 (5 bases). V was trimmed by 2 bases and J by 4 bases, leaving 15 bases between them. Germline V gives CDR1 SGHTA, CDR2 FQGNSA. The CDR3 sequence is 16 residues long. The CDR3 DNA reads TGTGCCAGCAGCTTAACCGGGGCCATAGGGAATCAGCCCCAGCATTTT. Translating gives CASSLTGAIGNQPQHF.

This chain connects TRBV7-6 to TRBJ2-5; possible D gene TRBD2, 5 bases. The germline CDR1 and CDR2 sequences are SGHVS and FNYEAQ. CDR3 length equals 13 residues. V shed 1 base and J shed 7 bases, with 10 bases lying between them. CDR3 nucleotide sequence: TGTGCCAGCAGCTTAGAGAAGGCGGGGACCCAGTACTTC. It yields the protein CASSLEKAGTQYF.

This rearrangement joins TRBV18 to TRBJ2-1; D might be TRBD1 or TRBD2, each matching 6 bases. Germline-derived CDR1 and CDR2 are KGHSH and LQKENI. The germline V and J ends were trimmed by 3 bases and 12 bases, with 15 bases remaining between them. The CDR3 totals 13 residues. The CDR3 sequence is CASSPGGTLGQFF. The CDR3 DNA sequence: TGTGCCAGCTCACCGGGCGGGACATTGGGGCAGTTCTTC.

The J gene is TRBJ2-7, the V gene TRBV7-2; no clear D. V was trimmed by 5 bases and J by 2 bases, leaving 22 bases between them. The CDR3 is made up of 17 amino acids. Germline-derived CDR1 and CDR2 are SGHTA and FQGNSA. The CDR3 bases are TGTGCCAGCAGCCCGACCCGGACCCGAACCCTTCCCTACGAGCAGTACTTC. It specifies CASSPTRTRTLPYEQYF.

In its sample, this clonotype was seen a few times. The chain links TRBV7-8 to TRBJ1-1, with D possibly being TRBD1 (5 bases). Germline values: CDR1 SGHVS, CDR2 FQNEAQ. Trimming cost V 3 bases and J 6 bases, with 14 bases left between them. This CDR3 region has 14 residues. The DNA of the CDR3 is TGTGCCAGCAGCTTTACCGGGCAGGGAGCTGAAGCTTTCTTT. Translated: CASSFTGQGAEAFF.

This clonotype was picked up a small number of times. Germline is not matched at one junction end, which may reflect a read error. In nucleotides, the CDR3 is TGTGCCACCAGCCCCCAAACTAGCGGGAGGCTTAGTTTT. This codes for CATSPQTSGRLSF. The chain links TRBV15 to TRBJ2-3; TRBD2 matches at 12 bases. This CDR3 comprises 13 residues. Germline loops: CDR1 LNHNV, CDR2 YYDKDF (reference sequence). Drawing the rest from reference TRBV15 and TRBJ2-3, the complete variable domain is DAMVIQNPRYQVTQFGKPVTLSCSQTLNHNVMYWYQQKSSQAPKLLFHYYDKDFNNEADTPDNFQSRRPNTSFCFLDIRSPGLGDTAMYLCATSPQTSGRLSFGPGTRLTVL.

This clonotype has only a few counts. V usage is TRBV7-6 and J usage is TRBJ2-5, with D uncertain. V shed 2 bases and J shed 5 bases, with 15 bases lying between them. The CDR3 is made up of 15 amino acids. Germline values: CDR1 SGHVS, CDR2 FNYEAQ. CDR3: CASSLRPAALETQYF. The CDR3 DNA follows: TGTGCCAGCAGCTTAAGGCCCGCGGCCCTGGAGACCCAGTACTTC.

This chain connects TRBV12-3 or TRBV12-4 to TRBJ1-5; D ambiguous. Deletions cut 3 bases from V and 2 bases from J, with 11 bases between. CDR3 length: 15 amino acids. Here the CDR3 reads CASSFSGEGNQPQHF. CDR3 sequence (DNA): TGTGCCAGCAGTTTCTCGGGAGAGGGCAATCAGCCCCAGCATTTT.

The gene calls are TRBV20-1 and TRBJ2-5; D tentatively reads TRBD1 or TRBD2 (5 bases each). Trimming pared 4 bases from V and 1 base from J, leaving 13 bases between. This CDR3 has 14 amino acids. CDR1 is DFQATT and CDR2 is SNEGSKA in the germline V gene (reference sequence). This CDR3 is CSAKRGTGQETQYF. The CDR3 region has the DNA TGCAGTGCTAAAAGAGGGACCGGCCAAGAGACCCAGTACTTC.

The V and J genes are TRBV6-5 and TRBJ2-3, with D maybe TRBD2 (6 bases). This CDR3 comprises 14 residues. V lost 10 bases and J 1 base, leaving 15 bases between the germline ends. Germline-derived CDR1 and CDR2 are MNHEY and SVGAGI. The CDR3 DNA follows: TGTGCCACCCGCCGGGGGTGGGGCACAGATACGCAGTATTTT. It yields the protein CATRRGWGTDTQYF.

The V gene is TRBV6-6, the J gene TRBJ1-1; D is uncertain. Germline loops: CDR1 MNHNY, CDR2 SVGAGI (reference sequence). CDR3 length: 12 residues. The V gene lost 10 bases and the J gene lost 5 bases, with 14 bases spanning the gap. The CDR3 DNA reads TGTGCCACCACGGGTTGGATGACTGAAGCTTTCTTT. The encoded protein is CATTGWMTEAFF.

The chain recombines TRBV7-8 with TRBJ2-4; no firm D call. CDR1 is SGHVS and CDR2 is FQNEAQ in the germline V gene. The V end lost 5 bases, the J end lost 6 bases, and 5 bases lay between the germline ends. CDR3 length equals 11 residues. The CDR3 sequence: CASSPSNIQYF. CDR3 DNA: TGTGCCAGCAGCCCATCAAACATTCAGTACTTC.

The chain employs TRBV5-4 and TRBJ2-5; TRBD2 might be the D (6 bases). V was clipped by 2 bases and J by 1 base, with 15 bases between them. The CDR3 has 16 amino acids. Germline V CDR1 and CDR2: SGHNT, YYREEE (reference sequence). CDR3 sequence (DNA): TGTGCCAGCAGCTTTAGTTTCGGGGGACGCCAAGAGACCCAGTACTTC. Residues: CASSFSFGGRQETQYF.

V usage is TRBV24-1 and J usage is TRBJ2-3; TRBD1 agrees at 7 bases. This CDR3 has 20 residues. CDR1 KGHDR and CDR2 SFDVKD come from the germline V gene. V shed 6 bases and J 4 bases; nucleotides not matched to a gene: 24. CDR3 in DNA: TGTGCCACCAGTTCCCACAGGGGCCCTCCCTGGGCCGCGCGCGCAGATACGCAGTATTTT. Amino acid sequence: CATSSHRGPPWAARADTQYF.

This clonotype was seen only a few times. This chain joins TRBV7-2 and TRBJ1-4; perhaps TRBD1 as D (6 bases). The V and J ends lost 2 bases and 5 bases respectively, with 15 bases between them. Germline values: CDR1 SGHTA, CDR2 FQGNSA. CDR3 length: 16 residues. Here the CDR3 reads CASSLRVGTRNEKLFF. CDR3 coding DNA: TGTGCCAGCAGCTTACGGGTTGGGACAAGGAATGAAAAACTGTTTTTT.

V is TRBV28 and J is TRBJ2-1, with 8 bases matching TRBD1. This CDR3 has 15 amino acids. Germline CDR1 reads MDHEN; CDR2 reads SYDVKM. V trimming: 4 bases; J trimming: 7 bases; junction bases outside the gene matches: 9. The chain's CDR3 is CASSWAGTGLNEQFF. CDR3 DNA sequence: TGTGCCAGCAGTTGGGCCGGGACAGGACTAAATGAGCAGTTCTTC.

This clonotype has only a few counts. The CDR3: CASSSDGQGHNQPQHF. CDR3 DNA sequence: TGTGCCAGCAGCTCTGACGGACAGGGCCACAATCAGCCCCAGCATTTT. The chain joins TRBV7-9 to TRBJ1-5; 8 nucleotides line up with TRBD1. This CDR3 spans 16 amino acids. V gave up 4 bases and J gave up 3 bases; unmatched junction bases: 8. CDR1 and CDR2 (germline): SEHNR, FQNEAQ (reference sequence).